Following are 29 T cell receptor beta chains from one sample sequenced in a study of T cells after yellow fever vaccination. TCRdb independently ran MiXCR on the 5' RACE reads; one entry per CDR3 protein. The sample gives 510,000 or so distinct CDR3 sequences, roughly 21% of which show up once; 14% is in the top ten. This specimen was PBMCs, taken 15 days after the yellow fever booster vaccination. The receptors derive from a man aged 25 to 40 who received the YFV17D yellow fever vaccine.

The rearrangement links TRBV15 to TRBJ2-6; D unresolved. This CDR3 is 12 amino acids long. In germline, CDR1 is LNHNV, CDR2 YYDKDF (reference sequence). With 1 base removed from V and 5 bases from J, the gap between germline ends came to 0 bases. Here the CDR3 reads CATSRGANVLTF. CDR3 sequence (DNA): TGTGCCACCAGCAGAGGGGCCAACGTCCTGACTTTC.

This clonotype has more than one count but fewer than ten. The V gene is TRBV12-3 or TRBV12-4, the J gene TRBJ2-1, with D perhaps matching TRBD1 or TRBD2 (5 bases each). The CDR3 covers 13 residues. V was cut by 4 bases and J by 7 bases, with 11 bases left in between. The CDR3 reads CASSSGTRNEQFF. CDR3 nucleotides: TGTGCCAGCAGTTCCGGGACCAGGAATGAGCAGTTCTTC.

In its sample, this clonotype was seen a few times. This chain connects TRBV14 to TRBJ2-7; a possible D gene is TRBD2 (5 bases). Looked up from germline, CDR1 is SGHDN and CDR2 is FVKESK. Trimming pared 1 base from V and 0 bases from J, leaving 13 bases between. The CDR3 has 16 residues. CDR3 residues: CASSQVRSSVSYEQYF. The CDR3 coding sequence is TGTGCCAGCAGCCAAGTACGGAGTAGCGTCTCCTACGAGCAGTACTTC.

The rearrangement uses TRBV4-2 and TRBJ2-2; D tentatively fits TRBD1 or TRBD2 (5 bases each). Germline CDR1 is LGHNA and CDR2 is YNFKEQ. Trimming took 0 bases from V and 9 from J, leaving 11 bases between them. CDR3 length: 14 residues. CDR3 residues: CASSQDLGERELFF. CDR3 DNA sequence: TGTGCCAGCAGCCAAGATCTGGGGGAGCGGGAGCTGTTTTTT.

CDR3 sequence (DNA): TGTGCCAGCAGCTTATATCTAGCGGGAGGGGACTACAATGAGCAGTTCTTC. Its protein product is CASSLYLAGGDYNEQFF. This chain connects TRBV7-8 to TRBJ2-1; 12 nucleotides align to TRBD2. The CDR3 has 17 residues. Germline CDR1 reads SGHVS; CDR2 reads FQNEAQ. The V and J ends lost 2 bases and 3 bases, in that order; junction bases with no gene match: 5.

This clonotype was picked up a small number of times. This chain connects TRBV20-1 to TRBJ2-2; D gene uncertain. The V gene lost 0 bases and the J gene lost 3 bases, with 5 bases spanning the gap. Germline V lookup: CDR1 DFQATT, CDR2 SNEGSKA (reference sequence). This CDR3 is built from 13 residues. CDR3 sequence: CSARDPHTGELFF. The CDR3 DNA reads TGCAGTGCTAGAGATCCCCACACCGGGGAGCTGTTTTTT.

This clonotype has ten or more counts. V gene TRBV12-3 or TRBV12-4 combines with J gene TRBJ2-1; D remains ambiguous. Trimming removed 1 base at V and 3 bases at J, with 4 bases between. The CDR3 is 13 amino acids. CDR3 coding DNA: TGTGCCAGCAGTTTAGGGCTCTACAATGAGCAGTTCTTC. Amino acids: CASSLGLYNEQFF.

This sequence joins TRBV5-1 and TRBJ2-1, with TRBD2 identical over 7 bases. The CDR3 runs to 15 residues. From germline, CDR1 is SGHRS and CDR2 YFSETQ. After removal of 3 bases from V and 2 bases from J, the junction contained 5 bases not matched to a gene. The CDR3 DNA reads TGCGCCAGCAGCTACGGGACTAAGGCCTACAATGAGCAGTTCTTC. This gives the protein CASSYGTKAYNEQFF.

This clonotype has only a few counts. The chain employs TRBV6-2 or TRBV6-3 and TRBJ2-7; D assignment may be TRBD1 or TRBD2 (5 bases each). The CDR3 is 14 residues long. The V end lost 2 bases, the J end lost 4 bases, and 12 bases lay between the germline ends. Germline V gives CDR1 MNHEY, CDR2 SVGEGT. This chain's CDR3 is CASSYRDLPYEQYF. DNA of the CDR3: TGTGCCAGCAGTTACAGGGACCTCCCTTACGAGCAGTACTTC.

The V call is TRBV7-8, the J call TRBJ2-7; TRBD2 matches at 9 bases. Germline assignment: CDR1 SGHVS and CDR2 FQNEAQ. The CDR3 is 16 amino acids. V was pared by 4 bases and J by 2 bases, with 9 bases of the junction left unmatched. CDR3 protein: CASSSGLAGSTYEQYF. CDR3 in DNA: TGTGCCAGCAGCTCAGGTCTAGCGGGATCTACCTACGAGCAGTACTTC.

In DNA, the CDR3 is TGTGCCAGCAGCTTGCTTCTAGCGGGAGGGCCCTCCTACAATGAGCAGTTCTTC. Protein sequence: CASSLLLAGGPSYNEQFF. The chain is built from TRBV5-4 and TRBJ2-1; 12 positions match TRBD2. Germline V gene sequence: CDR1 SGHNT, CDR2 YYREEE (reference sequence). This CDR3 comprises 18 residues. The J segment lost 0 bases and the V segment lost 1 base, leaving 5 bases of the junction unmatched.

This clonotype was detected only a few times. The V gene is TRBV19, the J gene TRBJ2-5; D could derive from TRBD1 or TRBD2 (5 bases each). Per the germline V gene, CDR1 is LNHDA and CDR2 is SQIVND (reference sequence). The V end was cut by 6 bases, the J end by 2 bases, with 13 bases between. CDR3 length: 14 residues. The DNA for the CDR3 is TGTGCCAGTAGACGGGACCTCCAGCAAGAGACCCAGTACTTC. It specifies CASRRDLQQETQYF.

The chain recombines TRBV11-2 with TRBJ2-1, with 10 bases fitting TRBD1. Germline V CDR1 and CDR2: SGHAT, FQNNGV. The CDR3 has 15 residues. V gave up 5 bases and J gave up 2 bases; unmatched junction bases: 3. CDR3 nucleotide sequence: TGTGCCAGCAGCACCGGGACAGGGGCCTACAATGAGCAGTTCTTC. Translation gives CASSTGTGAYNEQFF.

This CDR3 reads CASSLVRNGELFF. As DNA, the CDR3 is TGTGCCAGCAGCTTGGTTCGGAACGGGGAGCTGTTTTTT. This sequence joins TRBV5-6 and TRBJ2-2; the D is unclear. Deletions cut 0 bases from V and 7 bases from J, with 7 bases between. CDR1 and CDR2 from the germline V gene are SGHDT and YYEEEE. CDR3 length: 13 residues.

This clonotype occurred many times. The chain couples TRBV12-3 or TRBV12-4 to TRBJ1-6, with D uncertain. The germline V and J ends were trimmed by 6 bases and 4 bases, with 7 bases remaining between them. The CDR3 totals 13 residues. CDR3 region: CASRDTYNSPLHF. CDR3 nucleotide sequence: TGTGCCAGCAGAGACACTTATAATTCACCCCTCCACTTT.

This chain connects TRBV12-3 or TRBV12-4 to TRBJ2-2; 7 bases map to TRBD1. The CDR3 runs to 18 residues. V gave up 2 bases and J gave up 5 bases; unmatched junction bases: 14. This CDR3 is CASSLYTTPGGRTGELFF. CDR3 nucleotides: TGTGCCAGCAGTTTATACACTACCCCAGGGGGTCGGACCGGGGAGCTGTTTTTT.

The CDR3 spells CASNGLAGAEDTQYF. The CDR3 DNA follows: TGTGCCAGCAACGGGCTAGCGGGAGCGGAAGATACGCAGTATTTT. This chain joins TRBV19 and TRBJ2-3, with 10 nucleotides matching TRBD2. This CDR3 comprises 15 residues. Germline CDR1 LNHDA, CDR2 SQIVND (reference sequence). With V trimmed by 9 bases and J by 5 bases, 11 bases remained unmatched.

V usage is TRBV4-1 and J usage is TRBJ2-3, with D perhaps matching TRBD2 (6 bases). This CDR3 is 15 amino acids long. V lost 4 bases, J lost 4 bases, and 15 bases lay in between. In germline, CDR1 is MGHRA, CDR2 YSYEKL. The CDR3 sequence is CASSLLTSFADTQYF. In nucleotides, the CDR3 is TGCGCCAGCAGCCTGCTGACTAGTTTTGCAGATACGCAGTATTTT.

V is TRBV12-3 or TRBV12-4 and J is TRBJ2-2; D remains unclear. The CDR3 consists of 14 residues. V was clipped by 4 bases and J by 5 bases, with 11 bases between them. As DNA, the CDR3 is TGTGCCAGCAGTTACCAGGAAACGACCGGGGAGCTGTTTTTT. This translates into CASSYQETTGELFF.

The V call is TRBV4-3, the J call TRBJ2-7; TRBD1 aligns across 7 bases. The V and J ends lost 3 bases and 0 bases, in that order; junction bases with no gene match: 8. The germline V gene encodes CDR1 LGHNA and CDR2 YSLEER. There are 16 residues in the CDR3. CDR3 amino acids: CASSQGEGTVSYEQYF. The CDR3 DNA reads as TGCGCCAGCAGCCAGGGGGAAGGGACAGTCTCCTACGAGCAGTACTTC.

This clonotype has just a few counts. This chain joins TRBV7-2 and TRBJ2-2, with D unresolved. The CDR3 totals 14 residues. Germline V gene data show CDR1 as SGHTA and CDR2 as FQGNSA. The V end was cut by 2 bases, the J end by 6 bases, with 10 bases between. Here the CDR3 DNA reads TGTGCCAGCAGCTTATTTCCCGTCTCCGGGGAGCTGTTTTTT. Protein product: CASSLFPVSGELFF.

This clonotype was counted between two and nine times. V and J are TRBV7-2 and TRBJ2-7; tentative D call: TRBD2 (5 bases). CDR1 and CDR2 from the germline V gene are SGHTA and FQGNSA. This CDR3 contains 12 residues. The V and J ends lost 5 bases and 4 bases respectively, with 9 bases between them. The CDR3 bases are TGTGCCAGCAGCGTCGGGATTTACGAGCAGTACTTC. This gives the protein CASSVGIYEQYF. Using reference TRBV7-2 and TRBJ2-7 for the parts outside the CDR3, the full variable domain is GAGVSQSPSNKVTEKGKDVELRCDPISGHTALYWYRQSLGQGLEFLIYFQGNSAPDKSGLPSDRFSAERTGGSVSTLTIQRTQQEDSAVYLCASSVGIYEQYFGPGTRLTVT.

The chain is built from TRBV21-1 and TRBJ2-7; the table's TRBD1 call for D was not verified on the DNA. TRBV21-1 has pseudogene status. The CDR3 has 13 amino acids. CDR3 sequence (DNA): TGTGCCAGCAGCAAACGGGACAGATGCGAGCAGTACTTC. It translates to CASSKRDRCEQYF.

The V call is TRBV4-2, the J call TRBJ2-3; TRBD2 matches 7 bases. This CDR3 region has 16 residues. Germline CDR1 reads LGHNA; CDR2 reads YNFKEQ. Unmatched junction bases numbered 11, after V lost 4 bases and J lost 4 bases. As DNA, the CDR3 is TGTGCCAGCAGCCCTGGCGGAGGGGCGGGAGCAGATACGCAGTATTTT. This gives the protein CASSPGGGAGADTQYF.

Only a few counts were recorded for this clonotype. The rearrangement uses TRBV6-2 or TRBV6-3 and TRBJ2-1, with 10 bases matching TRBD2. Germline V lookup: CDR1 MNHEY, CDR2 SVGEGT. The junction had 13 bases not matched to a gene; V was cut back by 2 bases and J by 0 bases. The CDR3 length is 20 residues. The CDR3: CASSYGRLAGVISSYNEQFF. CDR3 bases: TGTGCCAGCAGTTACGGGCGTCTAGCGGGAGTTATTTCCTCCTACAATGAGCAGTTCTTC.

V usage is TRBV29-1 and J usage is TRBJ2-5; tentative D call: TRBD1 (8 bases). The CDR3 consists of 14 residues. Trimming left V 6 bases short and J 2 bases short, with 16 bases between. Germline assignment: CDR1 SQVTM and CDR2 ANQGSEA. CDR3: CSVDREGGQETQYF. CDR3 nucleotides: TGCAGCGTGGACAGGGAGGGAGGACAAGAGACCCAGTACTTC.

This clonotype appeared a few times. The chain couples TRBV7-9 to TRBJ2-7; D unresolved. This CDR3 is built from 13 residues. V dropped 3 bases and J dropped 3 bases, with 9 bases sitting between them. CDR1 and CDR2 from the germline V gene are SEHNR and FQNEAQ (reference sequence). The CDR3 loop is CASSLHTLYEQYF. The CDR3 DNA follows: TGTGCCAGCAGCTTGCACACACTCTACGAGCAGTACTTC.

The gene calls are TRBV7-8 and TRBJ1-2, with a tentative D call TRBD1 (5 bases). The CDR3 consists of 14 residues. Trimming took off 7 bases at V and 0 bases at J, with 12 bases between the two ends. CDR1 is SGHVS, CDR2 FQNEAQ, per germline. CDR3 coding DNA: TGTGCCAGCACCTCGGTAGGGGCTAACTATGGCTACACCTTC. Translating it yields CASTSVGANYGYTF.

The genes are TRBV20-1 and TRBJ2-7, with a possible D match to TRBD2 (5 bases). Deletions cut 6 bases from V and 2 bases from J, with 14 bases between. This CDR3 spans 13 amino acids. Per germline, CDR1 DFQATT and CDR2 SNEGSKA (reference sequence). CDR3 nucleotide sequence: TGCAGTGCCTCCAGCGGTTTACCCTACGAGCAGTACTTC. Amino acid sequence: CSASSGLPYEQYF.